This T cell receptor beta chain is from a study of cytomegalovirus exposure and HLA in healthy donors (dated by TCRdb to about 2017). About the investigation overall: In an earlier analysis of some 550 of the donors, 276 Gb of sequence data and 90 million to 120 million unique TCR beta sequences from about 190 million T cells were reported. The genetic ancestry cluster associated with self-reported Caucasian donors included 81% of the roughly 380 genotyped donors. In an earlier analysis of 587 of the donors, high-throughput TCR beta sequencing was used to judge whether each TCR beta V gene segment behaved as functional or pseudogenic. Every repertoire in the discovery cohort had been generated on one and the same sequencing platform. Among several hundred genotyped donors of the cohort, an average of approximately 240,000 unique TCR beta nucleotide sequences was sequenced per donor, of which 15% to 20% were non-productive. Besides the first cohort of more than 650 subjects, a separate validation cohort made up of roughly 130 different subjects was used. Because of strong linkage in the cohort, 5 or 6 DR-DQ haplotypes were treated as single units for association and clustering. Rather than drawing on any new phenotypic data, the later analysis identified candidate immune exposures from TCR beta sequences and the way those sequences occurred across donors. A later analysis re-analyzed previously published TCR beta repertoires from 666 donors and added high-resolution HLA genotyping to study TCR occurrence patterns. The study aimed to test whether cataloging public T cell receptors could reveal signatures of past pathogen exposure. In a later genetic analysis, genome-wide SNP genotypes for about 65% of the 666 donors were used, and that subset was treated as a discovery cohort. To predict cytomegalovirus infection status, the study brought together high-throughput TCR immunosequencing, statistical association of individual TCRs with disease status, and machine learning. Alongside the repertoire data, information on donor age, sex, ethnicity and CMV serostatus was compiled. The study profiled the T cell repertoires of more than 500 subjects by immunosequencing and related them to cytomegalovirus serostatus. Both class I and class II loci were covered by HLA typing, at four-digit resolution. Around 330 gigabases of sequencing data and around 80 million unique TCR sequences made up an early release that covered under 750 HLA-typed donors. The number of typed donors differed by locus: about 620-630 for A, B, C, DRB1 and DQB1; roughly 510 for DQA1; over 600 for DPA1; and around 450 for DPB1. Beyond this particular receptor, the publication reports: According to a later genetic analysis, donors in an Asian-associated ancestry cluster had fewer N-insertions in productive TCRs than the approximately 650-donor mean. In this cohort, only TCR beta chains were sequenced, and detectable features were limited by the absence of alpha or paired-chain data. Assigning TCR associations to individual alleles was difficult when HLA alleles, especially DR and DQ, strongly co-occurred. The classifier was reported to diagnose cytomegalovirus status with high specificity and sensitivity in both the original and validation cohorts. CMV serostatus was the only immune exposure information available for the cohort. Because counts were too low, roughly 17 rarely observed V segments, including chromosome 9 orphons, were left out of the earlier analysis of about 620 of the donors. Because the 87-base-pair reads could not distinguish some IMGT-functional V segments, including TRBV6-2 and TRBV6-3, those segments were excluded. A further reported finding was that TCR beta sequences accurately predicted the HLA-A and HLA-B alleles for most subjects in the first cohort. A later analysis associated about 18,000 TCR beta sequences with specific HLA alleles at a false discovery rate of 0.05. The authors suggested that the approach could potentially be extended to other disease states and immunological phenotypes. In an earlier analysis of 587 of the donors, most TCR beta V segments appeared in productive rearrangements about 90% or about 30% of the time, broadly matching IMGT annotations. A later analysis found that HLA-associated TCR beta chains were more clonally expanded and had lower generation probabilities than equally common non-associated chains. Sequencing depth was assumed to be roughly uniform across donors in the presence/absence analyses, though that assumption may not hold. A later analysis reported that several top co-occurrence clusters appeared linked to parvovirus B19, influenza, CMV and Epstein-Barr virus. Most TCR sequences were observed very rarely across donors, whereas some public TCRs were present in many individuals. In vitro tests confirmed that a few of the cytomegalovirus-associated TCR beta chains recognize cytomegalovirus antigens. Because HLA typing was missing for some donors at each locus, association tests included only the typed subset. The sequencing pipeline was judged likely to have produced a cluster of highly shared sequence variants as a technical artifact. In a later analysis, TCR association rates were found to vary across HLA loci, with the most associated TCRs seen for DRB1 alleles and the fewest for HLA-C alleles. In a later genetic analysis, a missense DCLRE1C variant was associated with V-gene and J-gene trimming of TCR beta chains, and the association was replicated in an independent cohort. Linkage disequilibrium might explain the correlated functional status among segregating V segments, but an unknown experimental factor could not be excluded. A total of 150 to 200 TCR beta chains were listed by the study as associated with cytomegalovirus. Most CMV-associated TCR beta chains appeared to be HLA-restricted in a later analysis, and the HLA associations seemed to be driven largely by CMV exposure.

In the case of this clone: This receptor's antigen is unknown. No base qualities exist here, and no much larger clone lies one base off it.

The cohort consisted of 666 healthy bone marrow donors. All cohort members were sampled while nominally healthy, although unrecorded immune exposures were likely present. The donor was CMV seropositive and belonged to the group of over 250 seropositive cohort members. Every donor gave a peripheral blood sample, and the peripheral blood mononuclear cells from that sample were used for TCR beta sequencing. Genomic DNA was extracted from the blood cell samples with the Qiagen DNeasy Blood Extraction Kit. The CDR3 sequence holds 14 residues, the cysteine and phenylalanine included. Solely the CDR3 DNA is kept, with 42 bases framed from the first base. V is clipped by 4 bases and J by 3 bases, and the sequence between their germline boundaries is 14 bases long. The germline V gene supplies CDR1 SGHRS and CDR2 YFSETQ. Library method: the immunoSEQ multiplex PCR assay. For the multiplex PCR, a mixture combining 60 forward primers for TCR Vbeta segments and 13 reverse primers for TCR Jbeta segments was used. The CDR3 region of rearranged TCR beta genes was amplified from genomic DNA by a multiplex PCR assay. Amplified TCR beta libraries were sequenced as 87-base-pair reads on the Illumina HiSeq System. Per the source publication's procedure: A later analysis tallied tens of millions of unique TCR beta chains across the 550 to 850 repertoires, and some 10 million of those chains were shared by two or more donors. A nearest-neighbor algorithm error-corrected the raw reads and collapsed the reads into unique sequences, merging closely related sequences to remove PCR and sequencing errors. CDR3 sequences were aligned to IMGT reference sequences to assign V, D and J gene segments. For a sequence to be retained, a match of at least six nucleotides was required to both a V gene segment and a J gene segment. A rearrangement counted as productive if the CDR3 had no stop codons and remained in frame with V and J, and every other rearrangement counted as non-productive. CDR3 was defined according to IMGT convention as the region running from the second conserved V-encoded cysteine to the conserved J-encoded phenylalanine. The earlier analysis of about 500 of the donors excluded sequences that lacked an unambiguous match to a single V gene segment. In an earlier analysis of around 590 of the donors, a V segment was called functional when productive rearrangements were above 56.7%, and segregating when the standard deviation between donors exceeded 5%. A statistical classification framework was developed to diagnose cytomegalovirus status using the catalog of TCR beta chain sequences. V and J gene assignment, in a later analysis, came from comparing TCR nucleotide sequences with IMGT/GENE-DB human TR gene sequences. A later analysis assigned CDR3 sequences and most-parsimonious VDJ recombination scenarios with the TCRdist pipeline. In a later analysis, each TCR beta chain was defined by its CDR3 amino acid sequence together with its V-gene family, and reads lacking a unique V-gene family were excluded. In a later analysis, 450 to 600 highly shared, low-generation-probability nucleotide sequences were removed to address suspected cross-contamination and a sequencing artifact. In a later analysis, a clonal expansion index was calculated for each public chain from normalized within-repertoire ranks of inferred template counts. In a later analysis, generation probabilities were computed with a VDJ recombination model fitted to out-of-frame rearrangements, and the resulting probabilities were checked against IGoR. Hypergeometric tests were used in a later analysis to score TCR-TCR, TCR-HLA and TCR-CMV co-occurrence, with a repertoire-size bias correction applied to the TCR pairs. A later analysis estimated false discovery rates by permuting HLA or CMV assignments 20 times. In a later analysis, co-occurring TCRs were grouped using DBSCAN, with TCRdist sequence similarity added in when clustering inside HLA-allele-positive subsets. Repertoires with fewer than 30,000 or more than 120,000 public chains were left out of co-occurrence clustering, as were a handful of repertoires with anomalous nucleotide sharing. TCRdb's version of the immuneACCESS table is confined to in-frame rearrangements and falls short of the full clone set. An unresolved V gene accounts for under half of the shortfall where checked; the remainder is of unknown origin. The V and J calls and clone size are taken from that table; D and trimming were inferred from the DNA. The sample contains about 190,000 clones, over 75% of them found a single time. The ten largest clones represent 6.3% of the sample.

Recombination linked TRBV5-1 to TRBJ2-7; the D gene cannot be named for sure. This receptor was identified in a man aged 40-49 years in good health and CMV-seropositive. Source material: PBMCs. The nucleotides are TGCGCCAGCAGCCTTCTCGCTAGTAGCTACGAGCAGTACTTC. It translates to CASSLLASSYEQYF.